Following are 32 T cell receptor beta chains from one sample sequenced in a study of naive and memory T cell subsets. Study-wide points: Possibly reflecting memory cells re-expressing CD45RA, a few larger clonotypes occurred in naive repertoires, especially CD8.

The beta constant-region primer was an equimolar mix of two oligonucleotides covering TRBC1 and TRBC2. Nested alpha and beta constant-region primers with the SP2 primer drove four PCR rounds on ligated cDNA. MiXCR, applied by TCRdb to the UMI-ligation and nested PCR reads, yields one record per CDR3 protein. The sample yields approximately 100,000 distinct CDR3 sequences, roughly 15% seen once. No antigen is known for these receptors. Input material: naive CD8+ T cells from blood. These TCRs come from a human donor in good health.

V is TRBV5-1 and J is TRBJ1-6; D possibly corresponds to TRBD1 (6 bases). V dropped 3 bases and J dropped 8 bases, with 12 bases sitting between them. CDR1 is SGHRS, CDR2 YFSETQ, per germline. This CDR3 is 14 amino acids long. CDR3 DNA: TGCGCCAGCAGCTCACAGGGTGCGGATTCACCCCTCCACTTT. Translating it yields CASSSQGADSPLHF.

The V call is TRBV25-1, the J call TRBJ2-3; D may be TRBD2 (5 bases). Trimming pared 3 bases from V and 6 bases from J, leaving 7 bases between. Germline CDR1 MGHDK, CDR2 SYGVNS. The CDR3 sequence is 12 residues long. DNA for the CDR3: TGTGCCAGCAGTGACTTAGCGGATACGCAGTATTTT. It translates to CASSDLADTQYF.

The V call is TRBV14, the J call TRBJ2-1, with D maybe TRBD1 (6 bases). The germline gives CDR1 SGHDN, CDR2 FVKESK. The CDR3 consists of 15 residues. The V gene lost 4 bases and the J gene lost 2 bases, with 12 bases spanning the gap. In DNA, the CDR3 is TGTGCCAGCAGCCCCCTTGGGGGCCCCTACAATGAGCAGTTCTTC. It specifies CASSPLGGPYNEQFF.

CDR3 nucleotides: TGTGCCAGCGAAGTGGCGGGAGCTTCCTACAATGAGCAGTTCTTC. Its protein product is CASEVAGASYNEQFF. The chain has TRBV2 and TRBJ2-1, with 7 bases lining up with TRBD2. The CDR3 covers 15 residues. Trimming cost V 8 bases and J 1 base; bases outside gene matches: 8. Per the germline V gene, CDR1 is SNHLY and CDR2 is FYNNEI.

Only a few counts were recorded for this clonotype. DNA of the CDR3: TGTGCCAGCAGCTTCGGGGCAGGGGAAGCTTTCTTT. It yields the protein CASSFGAGEAFF. This chain links TRBV7-9 with TRBJ1-1, with D tentatively TRBD1 (5 bases). The germline V gene encodes CDR1 SEHNR and CDR2 FQNEAQ (reference sequence). This CDR3 comprises 12 residues. Trimming shortened V by 3 bases and J by 8 bases, and 10 bases separated the two germline ends. Filled out from reference TRBV7-9 and TRBJ1-1, the complete variable domain reads DTGVSQNPRHKITKRGQNVTFRCDPISEHNRLYWYRQTLGQGPEFLTYFQNEAQLEKSRLLSDRFSAERPKGSFSTLEIQRTEQGDSAMYLCASSFGAGEAFFGQGTRLTVV.

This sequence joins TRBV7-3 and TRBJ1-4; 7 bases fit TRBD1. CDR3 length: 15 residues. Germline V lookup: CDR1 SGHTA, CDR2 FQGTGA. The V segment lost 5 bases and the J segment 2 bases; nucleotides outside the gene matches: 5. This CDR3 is CASSATGATNEKLFF. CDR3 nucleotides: TGTGCCAGCAGCGCCACAGGGGCTACTAATGAAAAACTGTTTTTT.

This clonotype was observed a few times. This CDR3 is CASSLNQAGDNEQFF. The CDR3 nucleotides are TGTGCCAGCAGCTTAAACCAGGCGGGGGACAATGAGCAGTTCTTC. This sequence joins TRBV7-7 and TRBJ2-1; 7 bases agree with TRBD2. Germline-derived CDR1 and CDR2 are SSHAT and FNYEAQ (reference sequence). There are 15 residues in the CDR3. The ends lost 2 bases at V and 5 bases at J; junction bases unmatched: 6.

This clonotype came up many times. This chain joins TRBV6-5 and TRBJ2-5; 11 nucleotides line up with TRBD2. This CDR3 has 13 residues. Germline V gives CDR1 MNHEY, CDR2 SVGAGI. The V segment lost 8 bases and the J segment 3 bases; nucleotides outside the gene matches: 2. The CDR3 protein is CASSGLAEETQYF. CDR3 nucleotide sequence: TGTGCCAGCTCGGGACTAGCGGAAGAGACCCAGTACTTC.

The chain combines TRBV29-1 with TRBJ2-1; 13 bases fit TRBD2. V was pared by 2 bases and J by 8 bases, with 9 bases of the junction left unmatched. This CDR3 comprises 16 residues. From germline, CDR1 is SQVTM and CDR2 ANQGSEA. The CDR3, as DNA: TGCAGCGTTGAACCCTGGACTAGCGGGAGTAAGGATGAGCAGTTCTTC. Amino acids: CSVEPWTSGSKDEQFF.

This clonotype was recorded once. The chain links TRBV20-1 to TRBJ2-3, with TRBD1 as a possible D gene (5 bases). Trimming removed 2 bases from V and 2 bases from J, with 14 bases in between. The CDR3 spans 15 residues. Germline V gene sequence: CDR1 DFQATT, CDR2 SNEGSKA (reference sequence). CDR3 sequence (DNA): TGCAGTGCTAGAACACTGGTAGGGGCCACAGATACGCAGTATTTT. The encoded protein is CSARTLVGATDTQYF.

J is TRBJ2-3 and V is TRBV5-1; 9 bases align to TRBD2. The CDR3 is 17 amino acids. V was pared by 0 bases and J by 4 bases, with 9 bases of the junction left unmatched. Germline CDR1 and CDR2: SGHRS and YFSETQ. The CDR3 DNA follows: TGCGCCAGCAGCTTGGGAGTAGCTAGCGGGGACCCAGATACGCAGTATTTT. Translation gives CASSLGVASGDPDTQYF.

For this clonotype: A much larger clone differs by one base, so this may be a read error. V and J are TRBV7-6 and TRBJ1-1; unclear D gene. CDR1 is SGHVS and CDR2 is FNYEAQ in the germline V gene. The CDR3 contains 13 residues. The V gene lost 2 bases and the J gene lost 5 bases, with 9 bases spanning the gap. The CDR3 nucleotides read TGTGCCAGCAGCTTAAATAAGGAGACTGAAGCTTTCTTT. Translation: CASSLNKETEAFF.

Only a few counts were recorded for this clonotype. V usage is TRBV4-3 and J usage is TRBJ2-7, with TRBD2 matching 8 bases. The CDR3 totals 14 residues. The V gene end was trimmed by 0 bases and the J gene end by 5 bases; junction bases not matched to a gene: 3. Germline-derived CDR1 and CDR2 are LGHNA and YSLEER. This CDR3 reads CASSQEVLADEQYF. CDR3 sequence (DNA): TGCGCCAGCAGCCAAGAGGTACTAGCGGACGAGCAGTACTTC.

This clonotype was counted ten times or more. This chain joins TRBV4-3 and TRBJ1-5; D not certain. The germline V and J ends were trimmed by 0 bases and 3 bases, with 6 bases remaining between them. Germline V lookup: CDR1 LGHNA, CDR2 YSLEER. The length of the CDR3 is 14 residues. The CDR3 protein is CASSQDRVNQPQHF. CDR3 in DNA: TGCGCCAGCAGCCAAGATCGGGTCAATCAGCCCCAGCATTTT.

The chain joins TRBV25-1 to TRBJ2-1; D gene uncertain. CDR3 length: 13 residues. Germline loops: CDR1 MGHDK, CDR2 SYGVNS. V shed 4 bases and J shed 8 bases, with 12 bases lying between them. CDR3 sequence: CASSVNVWDEQFF. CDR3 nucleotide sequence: TGTGCCAGCAGTGTTAACGTCTGGGATGAGCAGTTCTTC.

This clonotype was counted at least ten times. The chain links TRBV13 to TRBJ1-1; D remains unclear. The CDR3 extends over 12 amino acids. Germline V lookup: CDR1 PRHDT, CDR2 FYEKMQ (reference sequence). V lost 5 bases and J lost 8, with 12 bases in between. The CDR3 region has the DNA TGTGCCAGCAGCCCGGACGGGAAAGAAGCTTTCTTT. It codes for CASSPDGKEAFF.

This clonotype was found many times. The CDR3 nucleotides are TGCAGCGTGGCGGGGGGGGACTATGGCTACACCTTC. This sequence encodes CSVAGGDYGYTF. This rearrangement joins TRBV29-1 to TRBJ1-2, with D possibly being TRBD1 (5 bases). Between the trimmed V and J ends, which lost 6 bases and 3 bases, there was a span of 11 bases. This CDR3 region has 12 residues. Germline CDR1 SQVTM, CDR2 ANQGSEA. Full variable domain (rest looked up from reference TRBV29-1 and TRBJ1-2): SAVISQKPSRDICQRGTSLTIQCQVDSQVTMMFWYRQQPGQSLTLIATANQGSEATYESGFVIDKFPISRPNLTFSTLTVSNMSPEDSSIYLCSVAGGDYGYTFGSGTRLTVV.

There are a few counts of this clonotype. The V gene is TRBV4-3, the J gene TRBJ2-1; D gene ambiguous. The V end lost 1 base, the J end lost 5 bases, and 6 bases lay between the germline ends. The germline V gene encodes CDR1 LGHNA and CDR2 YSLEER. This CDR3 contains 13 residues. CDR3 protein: CASSQGRDNEQFF. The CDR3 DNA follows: TGCGCCAGCAGCCAAGGACGCGACAATGAGCAGTTCTTC.

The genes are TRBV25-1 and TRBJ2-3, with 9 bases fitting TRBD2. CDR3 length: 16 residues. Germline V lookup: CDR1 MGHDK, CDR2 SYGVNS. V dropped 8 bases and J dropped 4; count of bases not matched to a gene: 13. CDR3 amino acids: CASRRGGAMEPDTQYF. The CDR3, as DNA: TGTGCCAGCCGGCGGGGGGGCGCCATGGAACCAGATACGCAGTATTTT.

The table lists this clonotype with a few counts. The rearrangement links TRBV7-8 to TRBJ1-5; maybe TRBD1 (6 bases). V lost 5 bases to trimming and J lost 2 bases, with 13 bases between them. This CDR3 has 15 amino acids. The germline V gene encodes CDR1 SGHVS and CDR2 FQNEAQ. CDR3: CASSPWAGGNQPQHF. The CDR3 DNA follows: TGTGCCAGCAGCCCCTGGGCAGGGGGCAATCAGCCCCAGCATTTT.

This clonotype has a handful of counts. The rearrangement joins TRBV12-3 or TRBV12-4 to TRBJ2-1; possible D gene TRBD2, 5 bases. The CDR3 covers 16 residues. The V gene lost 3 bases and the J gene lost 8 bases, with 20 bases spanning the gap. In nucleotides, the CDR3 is TGTGCCAGCAGTTTGGCGTCCGGGGAAGGAAGGGATGAGCAGTTCTTC. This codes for CASSLASGEGRDEQFF.

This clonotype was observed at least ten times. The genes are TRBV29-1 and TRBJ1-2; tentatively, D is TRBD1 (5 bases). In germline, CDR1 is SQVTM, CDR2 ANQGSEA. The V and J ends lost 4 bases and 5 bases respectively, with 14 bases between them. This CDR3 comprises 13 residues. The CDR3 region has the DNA TGCAGCGTTGTTGGGGCGGACGATTATGGCTACACCTTC. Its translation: CSVVGADDYGYTF.

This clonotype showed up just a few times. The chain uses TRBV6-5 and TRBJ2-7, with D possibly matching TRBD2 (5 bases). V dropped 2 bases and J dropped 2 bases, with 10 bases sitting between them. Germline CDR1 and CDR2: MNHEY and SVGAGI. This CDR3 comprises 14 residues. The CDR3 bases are TGTGCCAGCAGTTACGGACTGGATACCTACGAGCAGTACTTC. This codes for CASSYGLDTYEQYF.

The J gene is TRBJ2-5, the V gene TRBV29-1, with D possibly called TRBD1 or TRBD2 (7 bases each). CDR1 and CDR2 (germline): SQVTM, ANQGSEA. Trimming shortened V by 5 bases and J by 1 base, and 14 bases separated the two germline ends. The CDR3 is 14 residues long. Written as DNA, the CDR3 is TGCAGCGTTCCTCAGGGGGGGGCCCAAGAGACCCAGTACTTC. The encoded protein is CSVPQGGAQETQYF.

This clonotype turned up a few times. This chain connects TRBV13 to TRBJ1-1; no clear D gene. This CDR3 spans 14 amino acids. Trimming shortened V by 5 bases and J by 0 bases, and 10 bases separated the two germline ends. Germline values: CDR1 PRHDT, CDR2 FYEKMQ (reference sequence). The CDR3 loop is CASSLRLLNTEAFF. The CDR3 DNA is TGTGCCAGCAGCCTTAGACTTCTGAACACTGAAGCTTTCTTT.

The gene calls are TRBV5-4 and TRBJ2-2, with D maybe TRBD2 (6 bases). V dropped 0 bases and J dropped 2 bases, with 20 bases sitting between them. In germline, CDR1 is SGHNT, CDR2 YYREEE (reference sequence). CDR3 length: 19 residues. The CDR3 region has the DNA TGTGCCAGCAGCTTGGAGGTGGTAGGAGGGAGAGTAAACACCGGGGAGCTGTTTTTT. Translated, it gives CASSLEVVGGRVNTGELFF.

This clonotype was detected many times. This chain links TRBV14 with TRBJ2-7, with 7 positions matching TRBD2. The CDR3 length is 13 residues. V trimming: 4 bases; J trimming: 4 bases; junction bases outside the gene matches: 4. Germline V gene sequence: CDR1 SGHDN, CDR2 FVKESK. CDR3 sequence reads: CASSLAGGYEQYF. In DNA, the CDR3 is TGTGCCAGCAGCCTGGCCGGGGGGTACGAGCAGTACTTC.

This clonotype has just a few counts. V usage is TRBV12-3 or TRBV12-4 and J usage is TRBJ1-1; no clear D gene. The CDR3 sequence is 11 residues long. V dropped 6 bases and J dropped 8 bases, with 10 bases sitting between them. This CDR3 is CASSLGWEAFF. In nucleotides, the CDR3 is TGTGCCAGCAGCCTCGGGTGGGAAGCTTTCTTT.

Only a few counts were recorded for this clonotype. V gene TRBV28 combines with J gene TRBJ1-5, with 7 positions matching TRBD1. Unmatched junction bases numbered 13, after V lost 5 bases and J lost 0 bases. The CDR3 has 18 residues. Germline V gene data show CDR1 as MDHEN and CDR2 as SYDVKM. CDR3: CASSPTGTNSYSNQPQHF. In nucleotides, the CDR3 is TGTGCCAGCAGTCCGACAGGGACCAACTCTTATAGCAATCAGCCCCAGCATTTT.

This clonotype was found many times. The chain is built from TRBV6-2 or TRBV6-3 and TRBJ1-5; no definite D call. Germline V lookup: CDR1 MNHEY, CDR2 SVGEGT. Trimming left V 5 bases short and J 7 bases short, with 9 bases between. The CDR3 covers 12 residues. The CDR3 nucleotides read TGTGCCAGCAGTCCCCCAGGCCAGCCCCAGCATTTT. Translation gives CASSPPGQPQHF.

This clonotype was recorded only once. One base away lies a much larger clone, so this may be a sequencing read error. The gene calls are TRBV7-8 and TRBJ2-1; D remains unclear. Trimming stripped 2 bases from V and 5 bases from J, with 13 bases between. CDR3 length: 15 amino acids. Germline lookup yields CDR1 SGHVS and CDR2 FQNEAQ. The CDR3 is CASSLWWGVDNEQFF. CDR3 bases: TGTGCCAGCAGCTTATGGTGGGGTGTCGACAATGAGCAGTTCTTC. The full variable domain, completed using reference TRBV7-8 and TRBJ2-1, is GAGVSQSPRYKVAKRGQDVALRCDPISGHVSLFWYQQALGQGPEFLTYFQNEAQLDKSGLPSDRFFAERPEGSVSTLKIQRTQQEDSAVYLCASSLWWGVDNEQFFGPGTRLTVL.

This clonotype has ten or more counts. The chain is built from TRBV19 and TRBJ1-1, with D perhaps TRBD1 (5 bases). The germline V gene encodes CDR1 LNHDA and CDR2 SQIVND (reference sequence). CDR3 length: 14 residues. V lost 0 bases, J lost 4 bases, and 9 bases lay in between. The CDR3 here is CASSIDPGFTEAFF. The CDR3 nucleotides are TGTGCCAGTAGTATAGACCCAGGGTTCACTGAAGCTTTCTTT.